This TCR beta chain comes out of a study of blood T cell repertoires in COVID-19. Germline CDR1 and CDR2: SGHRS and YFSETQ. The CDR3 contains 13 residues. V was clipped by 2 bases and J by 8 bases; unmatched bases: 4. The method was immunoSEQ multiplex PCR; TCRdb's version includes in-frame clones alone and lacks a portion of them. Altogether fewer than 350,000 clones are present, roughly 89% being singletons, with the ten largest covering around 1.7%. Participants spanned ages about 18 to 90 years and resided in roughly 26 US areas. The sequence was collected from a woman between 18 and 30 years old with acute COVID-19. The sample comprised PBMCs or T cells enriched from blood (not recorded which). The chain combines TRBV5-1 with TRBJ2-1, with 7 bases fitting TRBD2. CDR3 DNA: TGCGCCAGCAGCTTACTAGCGACGTATGAGCAGTTCTTC. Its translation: CASSLLATYEQFF.